This T cell receptor beta chain was profiled in a study of shared clonotypes between healthy human individuals. Looked up from germline, CDR1 is SGHRS and CDR2 is YFSETQ. Trimming at V came to 3 bases and at J to 3 bases, leaving 8 bases not matched to a gene. CDR3 length equals 16 residues. This table comes from immunoSEQ multiplex PCR, and its TCRdb copy is limited to in-frame clones, with some not included. Of 1 million to 1.2 million clones listed, 70% to 85% were seen once; the top ten hold about 0.94%. Overall study results and limits: Clonotype sharing levels among donors were expected to vary with sequencing depth.

Remarks on this clone: Its antigen is unknown.

The source material was memory CD4+ T cells from PBMCs. Subset meaning: CD45RA-negative fraction. The source of this sequence is a man aged 18-30 years in good health. Some clones in this sample may be carry-over from other donors' samples. V is TRBV5-1 and J is TRBJ2-7; TRBD2 agrees at 11 bases. CDR3 residues: CASSSGGTSGSYEQYF. CDR3 DNA: TGCGCCAGCAGCTCGGGGGGAACTAGCGGGAGCTACGAGCAGTACTTC.